Listed here is a single T cell receptor beta chain. Its antigen is unknown. This table comes from immunoSEQ multiplex PCR, and its TCRdb copy is limited to in-frame clones, with some not included. Here the sample spans about 800,000 clones, about 96% being singletons. This entry comes from a study of shared clonotypes between healthy human individuals. As for the study in general: Each donor contributed plates that comprised three CD4 naive, three CD4 memory, two CD8 naive and one CD8 memory.

Germline V gene sequence: CDR1 SNHLY, CDR2 FYNNEI. Trimming stripped 7 bases from V and 4 bases from J, with 10 bases between. The CDR3 runs to 13 residues. CD8 cells classed as naive were CD45RO-negative and positively selected for CCR7, excluding terminally differentiated effector memory CD45RA+ cells. Study conclusions and caveats: Relative to clonotypes present in all four donors, those not shared had lower generation probabilities.

The origin of this receptor is a young man in good health. This chain links TRBV2 with TRBJ2-2, with D uncertain. Material for sequencing was naive CD8+ T cells sorted from blood. In DNA, the CDR3 is TGTGCCAGCATGGTCGGAAGCACCGGGGAGCTGTTTTTT. This sequence encodes CASMVGSTGELFF.